These 19 T cell receptor beta chains originate from one sample sequenced in a study of Ad26.COV2.S vaccination and SARS-CoV-2 variants. Sequenced by immunoSEQ multiplex PCR; TCRdb stores in-frame clones only, minus some. Here the sample spans 350,000 to 500,000 clones, less than 95% being singletons. Treatment here: around 19 received Ad26.COV2.S at low or high dose, single or two shots; five or six received placebo; per-sample allocation not given. Material that was analyzed had been drawn on day 63 after the first vaccine or placebo injection. The sample here was peripheral blood, taken in a trial of Ad26.COV2.S vaccine versus placebo. The receptor source for this set is a person aged 18 to 59 who received the Ad26.COV2.S COVID-19 vaccine or a placebo.

V is TRBV3-1 (or the pseudogene TRBV3-2) and J is TRBJ1-2; D remains unclear. CDR3 size: 15 residues. Germline-derived CDR1 and CDR2 are LGHDT and YNNKEL (reference sequence). V lost 1 base and J lost 1, with 10 bases in between. CDR3 loop: CASSQGQLLNYGYTF. The CDR3 region has the DNA TGTGCCAGCAGCCAAGGCCAGCTCCTTAACTATGGCTACACCTTC.

The rearrangement links TRBV7-2 to TRBJ1-4, with D tentatively TRBD1 (5 bases). Germline CDR1 and CDR2: SGHTA and FQGNSA. The CDR3 has 14 amino acids. V shed 5 bases and J shed 7 bases, with 14 bases lying between them. CDR3 in DNA: TGTGCCAGCAGCCTCTCAGGGAATGGTGAAAAACTGTTTTTT. Translation: CASSLSGNGEKLFF.

The V gene is TRBV6-2 or TRBV6-3, the J gene TRBJ2-7; D gene unclear. CDR3 length: 13 amino acids. Per the germline V gene, CDR1 is MNHEY and CDR2 is SVGEGT. V was trimmed by 0 bases and J by 3 bases, leaving 6 bases between them. DNA for the CDR3: TGTGCCAGCAGTTACTCGTCCGTCTACGAGCAGTACTTC. Translation gives CASSYSSVYEQYF.

The sample holds one count of this clone. CDR3 sequence: CASTYRGLASYNEQFF. CDR3 nucleotide sequence: TGTGCCAGCACCTACAGGGGACTAGCCTCCTACAATGAGCAGTTCTTC. The J gene is TRBJ2-1, the V gene TRBV2, with 9 bases lining up with TRBD2. Germline loops: CDR1 SNHLY, CDR2 FYNNEI. V lost 7 bases, J lost 0 bases, and 7 bases stayed unmatched. This CDR3 has 16 amino acids.

This sequence joins TRBV5-5 and TRBJ2-7, with D uncertain. V was pared by 2 bases and J by 0 bases, with 9 bases between. Germline V CDR1 and CDR2: SGHKS, YYEKEE (reference sequence). The CDR3 extends over 14 amino acids. The DNA for the CDR3 is TGTGCCAGCAGCTTTGTATCGGACTCCTACGAGCAGTACTTC. Translated, it gives CASSFVSDSYEQYF.

The V and J genes are TRBV19 and TRBJ2-4; 14 nucleotides agree with TRBD2. Germline V CDR1 and CDR2: LNHDA, SQIVND (reference sequence). V lost 5 bases, J lost 8 bases, and 8 bases stayed unmatched. There are 16 residues in the CDR3. This chain's CDR3 is CASSARLAGGADIQYF. In DNA form, the CDR3 reads TGTGCCAGTAGTGCCAGACTAGCGGGAGGGGCGGACATTCAGTACTTC.

The gene calls are TRBV5-1 and TRBJ2-5; 10 bases map to TRBD2. V was pared by 1 base and J by 2 bases, with 2 bases of the junction left unmatched. The germline gives CDR1 SGHRS, CDR2 YFSETQ. The CDR3 runs to 15 residues. CDR3 residues: CASSLILAGQETQYF. The CDR3 DNA reads as TGCGCCAGCAGCTTGATACTAGCGGGACAAGAGACCCAGTACTTC.

This clone has just a few counts. The V and J genes are TRBV29-1 and TRBJ1-1; D remains unclear. Deletions cut 8 bases from V and 0 bases from J, with 13 bases between. This CDR3 contains 13 residues. Germline loops: CDR1 SQVTM, CDR2 ANQGSEA. The CDR3 loop reads CSTSQRLNTEAFF. CDR3 coding DNA: TGCAGCACTAGTCAGCGTTTGAACACTGAAGCTTTCTTT.

The rearrangement uses TRBV19 and TRBJ1-2; tentative D call: TRBD1 (6 bases). Trimming stripped 3 bases from V and 7 bases from J, with 15 bases between. In germline, CDR1 is LNHDA, CDR2 SQIVND (reference sequence). The CDR3 is 14 residues long. The CDR3 DNA is TGTGCCAGTAGTATGAGCAGGGGCAGGTCTGGCTACACCTTC. It yields the protein CASSMSRGRSGYTF. Looking up the rest from reference TRBV19 and TRBJ1-2 gives the full variable domain: DGGITQSPKYLFRKEGQNVTLSCEQNLNHDAMYWYRQDPGQGLRLIYYSQIVNDFQKGDIAEGYSVSREKKESFPLTVTSAQKNPTAFYLCASSMSRGRSGYTFGSGTRLTVV.

CDR3 DNA: TGCAGTGCTAGTAGGGTGAAAGGGTCTAGCACAGATACGCAGTATTTT. Residues: CSASRVKGSSTDTQYF. The J gene is TRBJ2-3, the V gene TRBV20-1; D not certain. This CDR3 has 16 residues. Trimming shortened V by 3 bases and J by 0 bases, and 16 bases separated the two germline ends. Germline V CDR1 and CDR2: DFQATT, SNEGSKA (reference sequence).

The chain links TRBV5-8 to TRBJ1-4, with D perhaps matching TRBD1 (6 bases). The V and J ends lost 6 bases and 0 bases respectively, with 24 bases between them. This CDR3 contains 19 residues. Germline V lookup: CDR1 SGHTS, CDR2 YDEGEE. The CDR3, as DNA: TGTGCCAGCAAAGGGGGGAAGTGGGAACCTCATCCAACTAATGAAAAACTGTTTTTT. Translated: CASKGGKWEPHPTNEKLFF.

V and J are TRBV3-1 (or the pseudogene TRBV3-2) and TRBJ2-3; no reliable D call. Trimming left V 4 bases short and J 0 bases short, with 8 bases between. The CDR3 contains 14 residues. CDR1 is LGHDT and CDR2 is YNNKEL in the germline V gene (reference sequence). CDR3 coding DNA: TGTGCCAGCAGCCTTGGGTTGAGCACAGATACGCAGTATTTT. Translating it yields CASSLGLSTDTQYF.

The gene calls are TRBV7-6 and TRBJ2-2; perhaps TRBD1 as D (6 bases). CDR1 and CDR2 from the germline V gene are SGHVS and FNYEAQ. CDR3 length equals 13 residues. The V gene lost 4 bases and the J gene lost 5 bases, with 8 bases spanning the gap. The CDR3 DNA reads TGTGCCAGCAGCTACAGGGTTACCGGGGAGCTGTTTTTT. This codes for CASSYRVTGELFF.

This clone appeared once. The chain combines TRBV3-1 (or the pseudogene TRBV3-2) with TRBJ1-3; unclear D gene. With 2 bases removed from V and 3 bases from J, the gap between germline ends came to 17 bases. The germline V gene has CDR1 LGHDT and CDR2 YNNKEL (reference sequence). The CDR3 contains 17 residues. The DNA for the CDR3 is TGTGCCAGCAGCCAATCCCCGGGCCGAGGGCGTGGAAACACCATATATTTT. This encodes CASSQSPGRGRGNTIYF.

The chain links TRBV27 to TRBJ2-7; 9 nucleotides match TRBD1. The length of the CDR3 is 17 residues. CDR1 is MNHEY and CDR2 is SMNVEV in the germline V gene (reference sequence). The V gene end was trimmed by 5 bases and the J gene end by 2 bases; junction bases not matched to a gene: 13. The CDR3 nucleotides read TGTGCCAGCAGTGCCCAACCCGGGACAGGGAGCCCCTACGAGCAGTACTTC. Translating it yields CASSAQPGTGSPYEQYF.

This chain links TRBV2 with TRBJ2-1; TRBD2 agrees at 8 bases. This CDR3 is 15 amino acids long. The V gene end was trimmed by 7 bases and the J gene end by 7 bases; junction bases not matched to a gene: 12. CDR1 is SNHLY, CDR2 FYNNEI, per germline. The CDR3 reads CASISGSGRSNEQFF. The CDR3 DNA reads TGTGCCAGCATAAGCGGGAGTGGGCGGTCGAATGAGCAGTTCTTC.

This chain links TRBV7-8 with TRBJ2-7; the match to TRBD2 covers 8 bases. CDR3 length equals 13 residues. CDR1 is SGHVS and CDR2 is FQNEAQ in the germline V gene. V shed 8 bases, J shed 2 bases, and the junction held 5 bases outside the gene matches. CDR3 sequence reads: CASGIAGTYEQYF. The DNA for the CDR3 is TGTGCCAGCGGAATAGCGGGGACCTACGAGCAGTACTTC.

The gene calls are TRBV5-1 and TRBJ2-7; 9 nucleotides align to TRBD1. Per germline, CDR1 SGHRS and CDR2 YFSETQ. The J segment lost 3 bases and the V segment lost 0 bases, leaving 4 bases of the junction unmatched. The CDR3 loop spans 15 amino acids. CDR3 region: CASSLEPGQGYEQYF. The CDR3 nucleotides read TGCGCCAGCAGCTTGGAACCGGGACAGGGCTACGAGCAGTACTTC.

V usage is TRBV5-1 and J usage is TRBJ1-1, with D possibly TRBD1 on 5 matching bases. The CDR3 loop spans 14 amino acids. Per the germline V gene, CDR1 is SGHRS and CDR2 is YFSETQ. V lost 4 bases and J 8 bases, leaving 18 bases between the germline ends. The CDR3 reads CASSVGRLFDEAFF. CDR3 DNA sequence: TGCGCCAGCAGCGTGGGGCGACTGTTCGACGAAGCTTTCTTT. The full variable domain, completed using reference TRBV5-1 and TRBJ1-1, is KAGVTQTPRYLIKTRGQQVTLSCSPISGHRSVSWYQQTPGQGLQFLFEYFSETQRNKGNFPGRFSGRQFSNSRSEMNVSTLELGDSALYLCASSVGRLFDEAFFGQGTRLTVV.